This TCR beta chain was captured in a study of OX40 agonist ivuxolimab in advanced cancers. Whole-study context: An agonistic human IgG2 monoclonal antibody against OX40 (CD134) was given. The eligibility criteria allowed prior anti-PD-1, anti-PD-L1 or anti-CTLA-4 therapy, and around 38% had some. One hepatocellular carcinoma and two cutaneous melanoma patients partially responded. The study's findings and limits: Among the nonresponders, some also had low normalized T-cell clonal expansion.

For this clone: As yet, its antigen is unknown.

Here immunoSEQ multiplex PCR was the method, and the copy in TCRdb shows in-frame clones only, minus some. The sample lists under 150,000 clones, around 87% occurring once. The sequencing here drew on CD4+ or CD8+ T cells sorted from blood, taken in a trial of the OX40 agonist ivuxolimab. The receptor was isolated from an adult with an advanced solid tumor such as melanoma, head and neck, liver or kidney cancer.

This chain's CDR3 is CASSPGEPPETQYF. The CDR3 nucleotides read TGTGCCAGCAGTCCCGGGGAGCCCCCAGAGACCCAGTACTTC. J is TRBJ2-5 and V is TRBV6-6; perhaps TRBD2 as D (5 bases). Per the germline V gene, CDR1 is MNHNY and CDR2 is SVGAGI (reference sequence). This CDR3 contains 14 residues. The V and J ends lost 5 bases and 4 bases respectively, with 14 bases between them.